This TCR beta chain was recovered during a study of patients and donors after allogeneic stem cell transplantation. This clonotype was counted between two and nine times. In TCRdb, the RT-PCR reads were re-called with MiXCR into one record per CDR3 protein. Found here are 95,000 to 120,000 distinct CDR3 sequences, approximately 40% of them singletons; the top ten hold roughly 27%. Germline CDR1 and CDR2: KGHDR and SFDVKD. Trimming left V 4 bases short and J 4 bases short, with 12 bases between. The CDR3 extends over 15 amino acids. V and J are TRBV24-1 and TRBJ2-2; a possible D gene is TRBD1 (6 bases). The sequenced sample was blood, either unsorted or a sorted T cell fraction (not recorded which). The receptor comes from a human donor who was either an allogeneic HSCT recipient or a stem cell or donor lymphocyte infusion donor (not recorded which). It is not recorded whose cells these are; they may come from a transplant donor. CDR3 nucleotides: TGTGCCACCAGTGACCGGGGACATCCCACCGGGGAGCTGTTTTTT. Protein product: CATSDRGHPTGELFF.